This entry is about one TCR beta chain. The authors ran a second PCR of 7 to 11 cycles using a sample-barcoded 5' primer and a J-beta primer mix. All cDNA molecules were each tagged by a template-switch adaptor with 12 random nucleotides. TCRdb passed the 5' RACE reads through MiXCR, listing each CDR3 protein once. In the table there are 800,000 to 900,000 distinct CDR3 sequences, around 62% of which are singletons. Healthy individuals of Caucasian origin from Russia, aged roughly 6 to 90, served as donors. This entry belongs to a study of blood T cells in healthy people across ages. The germline CDR1 and CDR2 sequences are MNHEY and SVGEGT. Trimming left V 8 bases short and J 2 bases short, with 13 bases between. This CDR3 has 13 amino acids.

The chain links TRBV6-2 or TRBV6-3 to TRBJ2-7; D might be TRBD2 (6 bases). The specimen was blood. The receptor's source is a man aged 25-45 years in good health. CDR3 DNA: TGTGCCAGCGGTGACGCGGGAACCTACGAGCAGTACTTC. It encodes CASGDAGTYEQYF.